The TCR beta chain under discussion was sequenced for a study of beta chain features in type 1 diabetes. Findings and caveats of the study: There were fewer insertions and more deletions at the VDJ junctions of type 1 diabetes patients. Moderate yet significant TCRB CDR3 shortening was seen in Type 1 diabetes patients in all four CD4+ subsets.

The whole isolated RNA underwent reverse transcription, so sequencing captured expressed TCRB transcripts. Sequenced by immunoSEQ multiplex PCR; TCRdb stores in-frame clones only, minus some. Here the sample spans roughly 290,000 clones, under 8.5% being singletons. There are 13 residues in the CDR3. Germline lookup yields CDR1 GTSNPN and CDR2 SVGIG (reference sequence). The V end lost 0 bases, the J end lost 3 bases, and 6 bases lay between the germline ends. Points on this clone: The antigen is undetermined.

The sample comprised central memory CD4+ T cells from blood. This chain links TRBV30 with TRBJ1-5, with D unclear. The receptor comes from a woman aged 18-35 years in good health. This CDR3 is CAWSVEDNQPQHF. CDR3 nucleotides: TGTGCCTGGAGTGTTGAGGACAATCAGCCCCAGCATTTT.